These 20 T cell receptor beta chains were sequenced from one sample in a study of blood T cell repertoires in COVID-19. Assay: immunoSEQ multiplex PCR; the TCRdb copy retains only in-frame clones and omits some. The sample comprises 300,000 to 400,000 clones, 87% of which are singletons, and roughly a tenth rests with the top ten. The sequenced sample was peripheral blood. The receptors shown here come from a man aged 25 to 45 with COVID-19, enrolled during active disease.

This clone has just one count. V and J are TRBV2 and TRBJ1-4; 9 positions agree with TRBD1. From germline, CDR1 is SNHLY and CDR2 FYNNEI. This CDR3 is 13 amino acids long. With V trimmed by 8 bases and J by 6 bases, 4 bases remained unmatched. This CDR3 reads CASDTGGHEKLFF. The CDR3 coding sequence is TGTGCCAGCGATACAGGGGGCCATGAAAAACTGTTTTTT.

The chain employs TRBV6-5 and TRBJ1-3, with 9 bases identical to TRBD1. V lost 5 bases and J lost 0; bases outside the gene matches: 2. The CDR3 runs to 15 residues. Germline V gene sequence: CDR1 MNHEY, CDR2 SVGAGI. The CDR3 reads CASSMTGGSGNTIYF. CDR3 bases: TGTGCCAGCAGTATGACAGGGGGCTCTGGAAACACCATATATTTT.

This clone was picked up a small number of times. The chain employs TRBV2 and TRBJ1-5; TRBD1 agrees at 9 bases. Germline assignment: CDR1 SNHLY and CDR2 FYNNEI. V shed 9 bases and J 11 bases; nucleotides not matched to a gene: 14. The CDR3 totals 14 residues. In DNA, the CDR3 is TGTGCCAGGGGAAGTCCGGGACAGGGCGCGACCCAGCATTTT. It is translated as CARGSPGQGATQHF.

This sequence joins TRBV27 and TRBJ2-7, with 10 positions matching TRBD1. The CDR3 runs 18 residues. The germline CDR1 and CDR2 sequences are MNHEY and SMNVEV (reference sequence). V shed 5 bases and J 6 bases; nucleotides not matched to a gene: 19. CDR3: CASSPRGTGVVSTREQYF. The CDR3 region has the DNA TGTGCCAGCAGTCCAAGAGGGACAGGGGTAGTCTCGACTCGCGAGCAGTACTTC.

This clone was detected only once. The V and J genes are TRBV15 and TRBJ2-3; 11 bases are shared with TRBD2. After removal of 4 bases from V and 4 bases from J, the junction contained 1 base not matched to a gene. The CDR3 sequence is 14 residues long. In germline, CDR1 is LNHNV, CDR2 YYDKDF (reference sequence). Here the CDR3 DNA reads TGTGCCACCAGCATACTAGCGGGGGCAGATACGCAGTATTTT. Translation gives CATSILAGADTQYF. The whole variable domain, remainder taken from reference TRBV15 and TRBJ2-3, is DAMVIQNPRYQVTQFGKPVTLSCSQTLNHNVMYWYQQKSSQAPKLLFHYYDKDFNNEADTPDNFQSRRPNTSFCFLDIRSPGLGDTAMYLCATSILAGADTQYFGPGTRLTVL.

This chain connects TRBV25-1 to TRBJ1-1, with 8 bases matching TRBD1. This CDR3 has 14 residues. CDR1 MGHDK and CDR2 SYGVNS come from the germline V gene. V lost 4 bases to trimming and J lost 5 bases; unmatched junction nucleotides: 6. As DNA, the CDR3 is TGTGCCAGCAGTGTGGACAGGGAGGGGACTGAAGCTTTCTTT. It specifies CASSVDREGTEAFF.

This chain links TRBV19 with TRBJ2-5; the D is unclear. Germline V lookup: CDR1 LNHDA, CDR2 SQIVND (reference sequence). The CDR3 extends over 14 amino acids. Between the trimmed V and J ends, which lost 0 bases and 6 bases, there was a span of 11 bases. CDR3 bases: TGTGCCAGTAGTATAGATCATAGTCTGAAGACCCAGTACTTC. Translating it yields CASSIDHSLKTQYF.

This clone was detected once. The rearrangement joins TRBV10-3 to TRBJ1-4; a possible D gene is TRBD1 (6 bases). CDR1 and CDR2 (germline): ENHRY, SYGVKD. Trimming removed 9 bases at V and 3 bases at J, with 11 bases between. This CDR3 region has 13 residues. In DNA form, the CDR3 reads TGTGCCATAGGACAGATCTCTAATGAAAAACTGTTTTTT. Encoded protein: CAIGQISNEKLFF.

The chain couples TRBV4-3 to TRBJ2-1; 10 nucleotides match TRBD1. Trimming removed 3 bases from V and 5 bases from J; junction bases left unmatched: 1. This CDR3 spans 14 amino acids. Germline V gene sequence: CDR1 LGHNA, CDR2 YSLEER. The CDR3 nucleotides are TGCGCCAGCAGCCATGGGACAGGGGACAATGAGCAGTTCTTC. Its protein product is CASSHGTGDNEQFF.

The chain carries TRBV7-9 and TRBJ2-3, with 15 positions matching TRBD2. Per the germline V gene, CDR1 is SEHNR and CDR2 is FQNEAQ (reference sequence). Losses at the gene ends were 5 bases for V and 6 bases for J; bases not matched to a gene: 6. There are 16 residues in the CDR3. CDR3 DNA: TGTGCCAGCAGCCTAGGGACTAGCGGGAGGAAGGATACGCAGTATTTT. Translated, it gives CASSLGTSGRKDTQYF.

CDR3 region: CASSLEAGSSYEQYF. CDR3 sequence (DNA): TGCGCCAGCAGCTTGGAAGCGGGAAGCTCCTACGAGCAGTACTTC. The V call is TRBV5-1, the J call TRBJ2-7; 7 nucleotides match TRBD2. The V gene end was trimmed by 0 bases and the J gene end by 0 bases; junction bases not matched to a gene: 3. Germline loops: CDR1 SGHRS, CDR2 YFSETQ. This CDR3 region has 15 residues.

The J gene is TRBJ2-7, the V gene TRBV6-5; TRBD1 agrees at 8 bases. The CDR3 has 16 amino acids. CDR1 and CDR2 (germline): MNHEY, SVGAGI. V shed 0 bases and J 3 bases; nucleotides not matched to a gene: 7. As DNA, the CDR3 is TGTGCCAGCAGTTACTCAGGGACAGGCCTACGCTACGAGCAGTACTTC. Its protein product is CASSYSGTGLRYEQYF.

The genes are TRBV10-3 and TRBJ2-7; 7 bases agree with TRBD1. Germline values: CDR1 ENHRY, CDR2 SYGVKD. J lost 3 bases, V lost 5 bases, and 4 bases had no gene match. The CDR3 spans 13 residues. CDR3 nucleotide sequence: TGTGCCATCAGTTCCTACAGGGGCTACGAGCAGTACTTC. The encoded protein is CAISSYRGYEQYF.

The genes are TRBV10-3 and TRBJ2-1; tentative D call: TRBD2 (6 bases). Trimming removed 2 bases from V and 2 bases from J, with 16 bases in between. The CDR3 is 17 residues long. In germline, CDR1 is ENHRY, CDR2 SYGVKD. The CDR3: CAISEKDSGKPYNEQFF. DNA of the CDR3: TGTGCCATCAGTGAGAAGGATAGCGGCAAACCCTACAATGAGCAGTTCTTC.

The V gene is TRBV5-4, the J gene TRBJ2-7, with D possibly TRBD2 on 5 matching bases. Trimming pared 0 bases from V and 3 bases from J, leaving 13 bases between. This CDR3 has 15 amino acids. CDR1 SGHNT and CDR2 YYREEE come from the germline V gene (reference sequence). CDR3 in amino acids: CASSLGSSTYYEQYF. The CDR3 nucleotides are TGTGCCAGCAGCTTGGGGTCTAGCACGTACTACGAGCAGTACTTC.

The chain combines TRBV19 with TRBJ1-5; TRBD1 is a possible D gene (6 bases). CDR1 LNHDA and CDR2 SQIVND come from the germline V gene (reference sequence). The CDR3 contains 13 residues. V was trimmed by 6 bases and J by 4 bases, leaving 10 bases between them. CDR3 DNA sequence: TGTGCCAGTAGCTCACAGGGAAATCAGCCCCAGCATTTT. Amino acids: CASSSQGNQPQHF.

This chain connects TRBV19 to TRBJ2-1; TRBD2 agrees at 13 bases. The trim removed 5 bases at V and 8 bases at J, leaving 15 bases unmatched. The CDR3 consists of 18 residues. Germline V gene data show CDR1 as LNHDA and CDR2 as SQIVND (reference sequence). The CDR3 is CASSAVRQLAGGRYEQFF. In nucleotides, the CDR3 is TGTGCCAGTAGTGCCGTTAGGCAACTAGCGGGAGGGAGGTATGAGCAGTTCTTC.

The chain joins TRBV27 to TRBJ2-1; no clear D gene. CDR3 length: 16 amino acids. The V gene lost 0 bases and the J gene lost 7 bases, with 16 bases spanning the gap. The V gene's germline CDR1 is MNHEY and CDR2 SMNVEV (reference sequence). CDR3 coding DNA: TGTGCCAGCAGTTTATCGATCGACTCGAGTAATAATGAGCAGTTCTTC. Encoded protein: CASSLSIDSSNNEQFF.

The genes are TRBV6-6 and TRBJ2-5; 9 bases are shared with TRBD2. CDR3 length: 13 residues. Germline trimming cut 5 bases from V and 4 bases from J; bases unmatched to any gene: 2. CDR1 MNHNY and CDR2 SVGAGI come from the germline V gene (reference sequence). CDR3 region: CASSPAGGETQYF. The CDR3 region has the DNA TGTGCCAGCAGTCCAGCGGGGGGAGAGACCCAGTACTTC.

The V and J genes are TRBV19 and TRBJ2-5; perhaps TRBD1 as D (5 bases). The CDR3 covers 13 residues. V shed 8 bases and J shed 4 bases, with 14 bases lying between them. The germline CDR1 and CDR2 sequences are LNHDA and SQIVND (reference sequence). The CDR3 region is CASRGRGRETQYF. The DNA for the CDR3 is TGTGCCAGTCGTGGTAGGGGAAGAGAGACCCAGTACTTC. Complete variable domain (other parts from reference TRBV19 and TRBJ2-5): DGGITQSPKYLFRKEGQNVTLSCEQNLNHDAMYWYRQDPGQGLRLIYYSQIVNDFQKGDIAEGYSVSREKKESFPLTVTSAQKNPTAFYLCASRGRGRETQYFGPGTRLLVL.